The 6 T cell receptor beta chains listed next were all sequenced from one sample in a study of T cells in Graves' hyperthyroidism and ophthalmopathy. TCR beta CDR3 sequences were amplified from RNA transcripts. First-round RT-PCR with HTBI primers amplified the TCR CDR3 region. TCRdb re-called the multiplex PCR reads through MiXCR, storing one row per CDR3 protein. In the table there are just over 550,000 distinct CDR3 sequences, under 60% of which are singletons. Sequences were obtained from peripheral blood or thyroid tissue (not recorded which). These receptors were obtained from a woman between 18 and 29 years old with Graves' hyperthyroidism.

This chain uses TRBV15 with TRBJ2-7; 10 bases are a match to TRBD1. CDR1 and CDR2 from the germline V gene are LNHNV and YYDKDF (reference sequence). The CDR3 is made up of 15 amino acids. J gave up 1 base and V 5 bases, and 5 bases lay outside the gene matches. CDR3 sequence (DNA): TGTGCCACCAGCCCTCCGGGACAGGGGTCCTACGAGCAGTACTTC. It yields the protein CATSPPGQGSYEQYF.

The rearrangement uses TRBV7-8 and TRBJ1-2; no definite D call. V was cut by 2 bases and J by 7 bases, with 11 bases left in between. CDR3 size: 13 residues. Germline values: CDR1 SGHVS, CDR2 FQNEAQ. The CDR3 protein is CASSLLRAGGYTF. The CDR3 nucleotides read TGTGCCAGCAGCTTATTAAGGGCCGGTGGCTACACCTTC.

This clonotype has just a few counts. The chain recombines TRBV29-1 with TRBJ2-2; 8 nucleotides align to TRBD2. CDR1 and CDR2 (germline): SQVTM, ANQGSEA. The CDR3 covers 16 residues. V shed 6 bases, J shed 3 bases, and the junction held 12 bases outside the gene matches. CDR3 coding DNA: TGCAGCGTCCTCAGCCCCGGGACTAGGGACACCGGGGAGCTGTTTTTT. Translation: CSVLSPGTRDTGELFF.

The sample holds a few counts of this clonotype. J is TRBJ1-2 and V is TRBV20-1; D gene uncertain. Looked up from germline, CDR1 is DFQATT and CDR2 is SNEGSKA (reference sequence). V was pared by 5 bases and J by 4 bases, with 20 bases between. CDR3 length equals 15 residues. The CDR3 region has the DNA TGCAGTGCTGTAACGCCGGGCCTAGCTCTCTATGGCTACACCTTC. As protein: CSAVTPGLALYGYTF.

In its sample, this clonotype was seen many times. This chain uses TRBV7-8 with TRBJ1-1; D is perhaps TRBD1 (6 bases). Trimming took 5 bases from V and 6 from J, leaving 13 bases between them. CDR3 length: 13 residues. Germline V gene sequence: CDR1 SGHVS, CDR2 FQNEAQ. CDR3 region: CASSRNRVAEAFF. CDR3 nucleotides: TGTGCCAGCAGCCGGAACAGGGTAGCTGAAGCTTTCTTT.

The chain is built from TRBV29-1 and TRBJ2-2; no clear D. CDR3 size: 15 residues. The germline CDR1 and CDR2 sequences are SQVTM and ANQGSEA. The V end lost 6 bases, the J end lost 0 bases, and 14 bases lay between the germline ends. The CDR3 DNA reads TGCAGCGTAGGTCGGTTCCTCGCGAACACCGGGGAGCTGTTTTTT. It yields the protein CSVGRFLANTGELFF.